What follows are 4 T cell receptor beta chains derived from one specimen sequenced in a study of blood T cell repertoires in COVID-19. The method was immunoSEQ multiplex PCR; TCRdb's version includes in-frame clones alone and lacks a portion of them. The sample lists 140,000 to 150,000 clones; 75% to 90% were seen once. Sequenced sample: PBMCs or T cells enriched from blood (not recorded which). These receptors were collected from a man aged 45-65 years who had recovered from COVID-19.

This sequence joins TRBV7-3 and TRBJ2-5; TRBD2 matches at 8 bases. After removal of 2 bases from V and 5 bases from J, the junction contained 4 bases not matched to a gene. The CDR3 has 14 residues. Looked up from germline, CDR1 is SGHTA and CDR2 is FQGTGA. The CDR3 here is CASSLAGGGETQYF. In DNA, the CDR3 is TGTGCCAGCAGCTTAGCGGGGGGAGGTGAGACCCAGTACTTC.

The chain recombines TRBV30 with TRBJ1-5, with no clear D. The CDR3 is 14 residues long. V was trimmed by 2 bases and J by 0 bases, leaving 8 bases between them. Germline CDR1 reads GTSNPN; CDR2 reads SVGIG (reference sequence). The DNA for the CDR3 is TGTGCCTGGAGTCGACTGCTTAGCAATCAGCCCCAGCATTTT. Residues: CAWSRLLSNQPQHF.

The chain uses TRBV30 and TRBJ2-6; no clear D. This CDR3 region has 14 residues. In germline, CDR1 is GTSNPN, CDR2 SVGIG (reference sequence). Trimming took off 5 bases at V and 0 bases at J, with 8 bases between the two ends. The CDR3 here is CAWDRSSGANVLTF. The CDR3 nucleotides are TGTGCCTGGGACCGCAGCTCTGGGGCCAACGTCCTGACTTTC.

There are a few counts of this clone. The genes are TRBV5-1 and TRBJ2-3; D is perhaps TRBD2 (5 bases). Trimming pared 4 bases from V and 4 bases from J, leaving 10 bases between. The CDR3 length is 13 residues. The germline V gene encodes CDR1 SGHRS and CDR2 YFSETQ. The DNA for the CDR3 is TGCGCCAGCAGCGAACTGAGGGCAGATACGCAGTATTTT. Translation gives CASSELRADTQYF.